Below, 4 T cell receptor beta chains from the same sample are listed, as sequenced in a study of blood T cells in healthy people across ages. The use of a sample-barcoded 5' primer and a J-beta primer mix characterized a second PCR of roughly 7 to 12 cycles. MiXCR, run by TCRdb on the 5' RACE reads, gives a single entry per CDR3 protein. The data contain 550,000 to 750,000 distinct CDR3 sequences, around 20% of them singletons. The sample taken for sequencing was blood. The receptors were sampled from a man aged 65 to 85 in good health.

The chain couples TRBV3-1 to TRBJ2-5; 8 nucleotides align to TRBD2. TRBJ2-7 explains the end of the DNA better; the J call may be wrong. The germline V gene encodes CDR1 LGHDT and CDR2 YNNKEL (reference sequence). The CDR3 totals 17 residues. In DNA form, the CDR3 reads TGTGCCAGCAGCCAAGGGCAAGGATTCGGGAGGGCCTACGAGCAGTACTTC. It translates to CASSQGQGFGRAYEQYF.

Remarks on this clonotype: With a much larger clone just one base away, this may be a read error. CDR3 protein: CASSHQLRTGLNEQFF. CDR3 nucleotides: TGTGCCAGCAGCCACCAATTACGGACAGGCCTTAATGAGCAGTTCTTC. The gene calls are TRBV3-1 and TRBJ2-1, with 7 bases identical to TRBD1. V shed 3 bases, J shed 7 bases, and the junction held 12 bases outside the gene matches. Germline CDR1 reads LGHDT; CDR2 reads YNNKEL (reference sequence). This CDR3 has 16 residues.

CDR3: CATSIDSTGTIQYF. CDR3 nucleotides: TGTGCCACATCGATTGACTCGACGGGAACCATTCAGTACTTC. This chain connects TRBV28 to TRBJ2-4; possible D gene TRBD2, 5 bases. This CDR3 is built from 14 residues. CDR1 is MDHEN, CDR2 SYDVKM, per germline. The V gene lost 10 bases and the J gene lost 9 bases, with 22 bases spanning the gap.

A few counts support this clonotype. The rearrangement joins TRBV19 to TRBJ2-5; TRBD2 is a possible D gene (6 bases). Germline loops: CDR1 LNHDA, CDR2 SQIVND (reference sequence). This CDR3 region has 13 residues. V dropped 0 bases and J dropped 11 bases, with 13 bases sitting between them. CDR3: CASSIDPGLEQYF. Written as DNA, the CDR3 is TGTGCCAGTAGTATAGATCCGGGACTCGAACAGTACTTC.